Listed below are T cell receptor beta chains from one sample, sequenced in a study of cytomegalovirus exposure and HLA in healthy donors. Only in-frame clones appear in the TCRdb table, and some are missing; sequencing was by immunoSEQ multiplex PCR. This sample has roughly 120,000 clones; approximately 78% occur once, and the top ten carry roughly 4%. Sequenced material: PBMCs. The receptors were gathered from a man in his forties or fifties in good health and CMV-seronegative. The CDR3 runs from the conserved cysteine through the conserved F or W. Only some rows state a clone size, as once, few, many or a class for expanded clones.

clone_size j_call v_call cdr3_aa
NA TRBJ1-2 TRBV2 CASRPIQGSGYTF
NA TRBJ2-2 TRBV7-2 CASSLTGSTGELFF
NA TRBJ1-3 TRBV4-1 CASSQDRREAGNTIYF
few TRBJ1-3 TRBV14 CASSQVGGSSGNTIYF
NA TRBJ2-7 TRBV7-9 CASSPDRPAYEQYF
few TRBJ1-5 TRBV7-9 CASSLGANQPQHF
NA TRBJ1-2 TRBV7-2 CASSYSSTGDYGYTF
NA TRBJ2-2 TRBV6-5 CASSKKGQGTGELFF
NA TRBJ1-5 TRBV2 CASSARQGSSNQPQHF
NA TRBJ2-2 TRBV7-2 CASSLAGEVGELFF
few TRBJ1-2 TRBV27 CASSYRQGNGYTF
NA TRBJ1-1 TRBV11-2 CASSLSYGSTEAFF